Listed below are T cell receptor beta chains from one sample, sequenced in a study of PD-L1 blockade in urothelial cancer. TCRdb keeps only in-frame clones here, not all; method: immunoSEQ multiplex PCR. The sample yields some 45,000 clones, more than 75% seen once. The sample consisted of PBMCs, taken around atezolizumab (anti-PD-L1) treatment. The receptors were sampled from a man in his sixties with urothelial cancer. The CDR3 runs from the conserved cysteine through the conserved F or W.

CASSLRPVSNTEAFF	TRBJ1-1	TRBV19
CASSPQAGTEAFF	TRBJ1-1	TRBV18
CASSEAGTKETQYF	TRBJ2-5	TRBV6-1
CASSPQGAIQPQHF	TRBJ1-5	TRBV19
CASSPDYSHNQPQHF	TRBJ1-5	TRBV27
CASSLGLAGGDTQYF	TRBJ2-3	TRBV5-1
CASSGRDRGGYTF	TRBJ1-2	TRBV25-1
CASSSEETQYF	TRBJ2-5	TRBV27
CASSVGPTGGEKLFF	TRBJ1-4	TRBV9
CASSETGAPDTQYF	TRBJ2-3	TRBV6-4
CASSFTSGETYEQYF	TRBJ2-7	TRBV7-9
CASSEATVNSPLHF	TRBJ1-6	TRBV6-4
CASSEGLAGRRGQTQYF	TRBJ2-5	TRBV28
CASSFPRGAILTYEQYF	TRBJ2-7	TRBV28
CAWGRPTGGRGQETQYF	TRBJ2-5	TRBV30
CASSLTGRGRTDTQYF	TRBJ2-3	TRBV7-8
CASSLARVSTDTQYF	TRBJ2-3	TRBV5-6
CASSFLDRGRGTEAFF	TRBJ1-1	TRBV5-4
CASSHSTVTSGQAYEQYF	TRBJ2-7	TRBV18
CASSQDLLGGQFF	TRBJ2-1	TRBV14
CAISGPGQGTGNGYTF	TRBJ1-2	TRBV10-3
CASSPGLAGGETQYF	TRBJ2-5	TRBV6-5
CASSQVGQNYNEQFF	TRBJ2-1	TRBV4-1
CASSLAGGRHNEQFF	TRBJ2-1	TRBV28
CASSLRGRPTDTQYF	TRBJ2-3	TRBV5-1
CASSDPRGLAGEWEQYF	TRBJ2-7	TRBV2